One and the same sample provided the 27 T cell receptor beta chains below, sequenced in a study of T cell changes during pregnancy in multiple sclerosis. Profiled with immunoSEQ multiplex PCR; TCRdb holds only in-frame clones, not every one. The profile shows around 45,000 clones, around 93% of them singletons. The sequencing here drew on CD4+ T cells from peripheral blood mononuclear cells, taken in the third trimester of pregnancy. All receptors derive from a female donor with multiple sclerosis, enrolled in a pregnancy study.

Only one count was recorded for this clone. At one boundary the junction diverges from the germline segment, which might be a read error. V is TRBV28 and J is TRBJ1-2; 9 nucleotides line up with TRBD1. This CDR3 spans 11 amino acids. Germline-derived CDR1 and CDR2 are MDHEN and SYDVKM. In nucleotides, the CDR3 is TGTGCCAGCAGTTTTCGCCGGGACAGGGCCTTC. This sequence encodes CASSFRRDRAF.

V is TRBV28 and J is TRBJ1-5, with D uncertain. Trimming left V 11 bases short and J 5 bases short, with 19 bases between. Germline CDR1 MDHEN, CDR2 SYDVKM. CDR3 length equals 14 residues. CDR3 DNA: TGTGCCGTCACCGGCGGAACATCTCATCAGCCCCAGCATTTT. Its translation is CAVTGGTSHQPQHF.

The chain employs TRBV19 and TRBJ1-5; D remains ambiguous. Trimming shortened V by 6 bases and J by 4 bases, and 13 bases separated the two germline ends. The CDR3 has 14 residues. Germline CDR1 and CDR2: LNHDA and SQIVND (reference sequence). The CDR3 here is CASRDALRNQPQHF. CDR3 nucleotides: TGTGCCAGTAGAGATGCCTTGAGAAATCAGCCCCAGCATTTT.

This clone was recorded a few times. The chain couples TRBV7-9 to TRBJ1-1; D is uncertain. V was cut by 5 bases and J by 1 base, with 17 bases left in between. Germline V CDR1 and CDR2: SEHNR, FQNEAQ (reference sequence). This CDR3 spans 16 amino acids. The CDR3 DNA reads TGTGCCAGCAGCAATTTTAGGACGGGGAGGAACACTGAAGCTTTCTTT. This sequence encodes CASSNFRTGRNTEAFF.

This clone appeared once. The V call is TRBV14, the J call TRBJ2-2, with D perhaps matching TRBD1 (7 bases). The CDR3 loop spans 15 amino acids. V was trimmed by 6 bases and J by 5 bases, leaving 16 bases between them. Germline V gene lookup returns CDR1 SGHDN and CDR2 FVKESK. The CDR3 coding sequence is TGTGCCAGCAGTCGACAGGGCGCGGGGACCGGGGAGCTGTTTTTT. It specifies CASSRQGAGTGELFF. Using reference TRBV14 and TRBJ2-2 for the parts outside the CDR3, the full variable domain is EAGVTQFPSHSVIEKGQTVTLRCDPISGHDNLYWYRRVMGKEIKFLLHFVKESKQDESGMPNNRFLAERTGGTYSTLKVQPAELEDSGVYFCASSRQGAGTGELFFGEGSRLTVL.

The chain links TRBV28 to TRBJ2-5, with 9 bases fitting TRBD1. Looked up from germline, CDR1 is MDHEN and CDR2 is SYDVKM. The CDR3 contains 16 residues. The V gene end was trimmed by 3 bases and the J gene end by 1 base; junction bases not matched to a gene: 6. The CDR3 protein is CASSFWAGQGQETQYF. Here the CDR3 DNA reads TGTGCCAGCAGTTTTTGGGCGGGACAGGGCCAAGAGACCCAGTACTTC.

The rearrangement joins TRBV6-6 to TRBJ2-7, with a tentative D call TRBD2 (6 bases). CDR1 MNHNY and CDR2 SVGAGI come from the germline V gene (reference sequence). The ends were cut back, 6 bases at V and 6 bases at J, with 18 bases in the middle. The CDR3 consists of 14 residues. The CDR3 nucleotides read TGTGCCAGCAGACCCCCCGGGACTGCCTTCGAGCAGTACTTC. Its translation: CASRPPGTAFEQYF.

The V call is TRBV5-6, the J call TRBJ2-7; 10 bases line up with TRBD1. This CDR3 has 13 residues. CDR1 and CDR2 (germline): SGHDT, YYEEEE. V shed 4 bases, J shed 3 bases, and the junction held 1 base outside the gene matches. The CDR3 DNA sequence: TGTGCCAGCAGCCGGGACAGGGGCTACGAGCAGTACTTC. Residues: CASSRDRGYEQYF. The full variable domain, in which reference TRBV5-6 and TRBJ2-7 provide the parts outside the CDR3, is DAGVTQSPTHLIKTRGQQVTLRCSPKSGHDTVSWYQQALGQGPQFIFQYYEEEERQRGNFPDRFSGHQFPNYSSELNVNALLLGDSALYLCASSRDRGYEQYFGPGTRLTVT.

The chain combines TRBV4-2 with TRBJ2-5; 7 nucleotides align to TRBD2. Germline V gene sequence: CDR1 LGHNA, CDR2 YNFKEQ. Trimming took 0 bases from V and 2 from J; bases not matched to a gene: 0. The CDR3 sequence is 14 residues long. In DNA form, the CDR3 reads TGTGCCAGCAGCCAAGAGGGACTACAAGAGACCCAGTACTTC. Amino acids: CASSQEGLQETQYF.

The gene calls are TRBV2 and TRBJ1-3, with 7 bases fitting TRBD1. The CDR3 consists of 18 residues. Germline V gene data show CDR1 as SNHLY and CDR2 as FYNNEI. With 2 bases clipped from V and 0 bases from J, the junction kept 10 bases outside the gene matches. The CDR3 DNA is TGTGCCAGCAGTGAAAGGCTTGGACAGGTATCCTCTGGAAACACCATATATTTT. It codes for CASSERLGQVSSGNTIYF.

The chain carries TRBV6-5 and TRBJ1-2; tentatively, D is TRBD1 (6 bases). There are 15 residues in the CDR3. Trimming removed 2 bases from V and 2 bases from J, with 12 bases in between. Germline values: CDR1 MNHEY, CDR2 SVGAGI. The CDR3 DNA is TGTGCCAGCAGTTACGTCGACAGGTTAAACTATGGCTACACCTTC. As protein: CASSYVDRLNYGYTF.

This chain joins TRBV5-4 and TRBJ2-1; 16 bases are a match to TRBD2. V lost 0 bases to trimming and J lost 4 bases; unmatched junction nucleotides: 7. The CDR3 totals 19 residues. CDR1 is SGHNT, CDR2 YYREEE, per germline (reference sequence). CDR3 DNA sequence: TGTGCCAGCAGCTTGGCGGGGACTAGCGGGAGGGGGCGATACAATGAGCAGTTCTTC. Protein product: CASSLAGTSGRGRYNEQFF.

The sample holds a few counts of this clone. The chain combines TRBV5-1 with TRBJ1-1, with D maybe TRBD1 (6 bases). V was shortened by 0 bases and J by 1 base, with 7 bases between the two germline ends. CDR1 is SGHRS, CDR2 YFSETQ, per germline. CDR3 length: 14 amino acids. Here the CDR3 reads CASSLATGNTEAFF. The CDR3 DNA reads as TGCGCCAGCAGCTTGGCGACAGGGAACACTGAAGCTTTCTTT.

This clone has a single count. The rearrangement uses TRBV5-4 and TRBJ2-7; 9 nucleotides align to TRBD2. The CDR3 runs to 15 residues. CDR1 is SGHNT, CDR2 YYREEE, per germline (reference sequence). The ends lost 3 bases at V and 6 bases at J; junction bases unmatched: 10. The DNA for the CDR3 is TGTGCCAGCAGCTCCGCTAGCGGGACTTTCCTCGAGCAGTACTTC. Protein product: CASSSASGTFLEQYF.

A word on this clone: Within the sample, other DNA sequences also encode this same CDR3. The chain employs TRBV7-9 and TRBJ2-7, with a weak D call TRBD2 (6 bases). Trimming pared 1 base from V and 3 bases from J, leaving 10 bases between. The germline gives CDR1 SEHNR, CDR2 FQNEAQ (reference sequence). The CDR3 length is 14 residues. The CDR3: CASSLDGRLYEQYF. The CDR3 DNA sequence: TGTGCCAGCAGCTTAGACGGGAGACTCTACGAGCAGTACTTC. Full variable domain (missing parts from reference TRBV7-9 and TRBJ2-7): DTGVSQNPRHKITKRGQNVTFRCDPISEHNRLYWYRQTLGQGPEFLTYFQNEAQLEKSRLLSDRFSAERPKGSFSTLEIQRTEQGDSAMYLCASSLDGRLYEQYFGPGTRLTVT.

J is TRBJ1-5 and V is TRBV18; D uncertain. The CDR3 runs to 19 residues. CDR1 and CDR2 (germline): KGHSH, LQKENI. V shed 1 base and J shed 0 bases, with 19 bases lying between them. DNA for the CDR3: TGTGCCAGCTCACCACAACCGCCCGGCAGGACTCATAGCAATCAGCCCCAGCATTTT. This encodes CASSPQPPGRTHSNQPQHF.

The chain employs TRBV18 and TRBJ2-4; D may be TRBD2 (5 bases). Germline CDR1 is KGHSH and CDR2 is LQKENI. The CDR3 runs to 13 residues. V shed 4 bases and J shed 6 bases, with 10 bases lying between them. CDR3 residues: CASSLKGANIQYF. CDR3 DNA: TGTGCCAGCTCACTGAAGGGAGCAAACATTCAGTACTTC.

This CDR3 reads CASSQSERGRVDTEAFF. CDR3 bases: TGCGCCAGCAGCCAGTCAGAGAGGGGGCGAGTGGACACTGAAGCTTTCTTT. The chain is built from TRBV4-1 and TRBJ1-1, with 7 bases that match TRBD1. V shed 3 bases, J shed 3 bases, and the junction held 13 bases outside the gene matches. The CDR3 is made up of 17 amino acids. Germline loops: CDR1 MGHRA, CDR2 YSYEKL.

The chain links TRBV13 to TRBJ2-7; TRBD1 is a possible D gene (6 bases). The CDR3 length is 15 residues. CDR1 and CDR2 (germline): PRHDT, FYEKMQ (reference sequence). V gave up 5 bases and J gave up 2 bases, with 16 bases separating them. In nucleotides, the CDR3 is TGTGCCAGCAGCCCCCCGGGACAACTCACCTACGAGCAGTACTTC. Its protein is CASSPPGQLTYEQYF.

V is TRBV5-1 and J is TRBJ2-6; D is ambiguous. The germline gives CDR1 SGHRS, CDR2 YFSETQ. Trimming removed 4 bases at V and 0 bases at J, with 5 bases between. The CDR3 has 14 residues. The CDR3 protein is CASSKSSGANVLTF. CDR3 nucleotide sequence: TGCGCCAGCAGCAAGAGCTCTGGGGCCAACGTCCTGACTTTC.

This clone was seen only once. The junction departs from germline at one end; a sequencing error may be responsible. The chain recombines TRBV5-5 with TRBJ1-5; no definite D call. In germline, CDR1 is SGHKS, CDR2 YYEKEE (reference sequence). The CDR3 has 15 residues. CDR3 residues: CASSLSPGSNQPQRF. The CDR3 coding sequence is TGTGCCAGCAGCTTGTCTCCCGGTAGCAATCAGCCCCAGCGTTTT. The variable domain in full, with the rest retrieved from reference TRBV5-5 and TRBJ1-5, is DAGVTQSPTHLIKTRGQQVTLRCSPISGHKSVSWYQQVLGQGPQFIFQYYEKEERGRGNFPDRFSARQFPNYSSELNVNALLLGDSALYLCASSLSPGSNQPQRFGDGTRLSIL.

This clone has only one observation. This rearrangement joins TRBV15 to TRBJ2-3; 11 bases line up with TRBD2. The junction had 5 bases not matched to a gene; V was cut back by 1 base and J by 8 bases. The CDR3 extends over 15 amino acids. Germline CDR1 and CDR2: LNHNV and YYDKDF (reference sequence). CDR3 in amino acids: CATSRVTSGRGTQYF. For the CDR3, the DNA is TGTGCCACCAGCAGAGTAACTAGCGGGAGAGGTACGCAGTATTTT.

Written as DNA, the CDR3 is TGCGCCAGCAGCCAAGATTCGCAGGGCTTGACAGATACGCAGTATTTT. Protein: CASSQDSQGLTDTQYF. This chain links TRBV4-3 with TRBJ2-3; a possible D gene is TRBD1 (5 bases). The CDR3 is 16 residues long. CDR1 is LGHNA and CDR2 is YSLEER in the germline V gene. Trimming removed 0 bases at V and 3 bases at J, with 13 bases between.

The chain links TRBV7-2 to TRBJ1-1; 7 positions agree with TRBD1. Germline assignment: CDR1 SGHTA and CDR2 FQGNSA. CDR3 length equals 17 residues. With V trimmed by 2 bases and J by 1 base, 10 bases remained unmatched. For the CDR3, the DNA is TGTGCCAGCAGCTTAATCGGGACAGCCCAAAAGAACACTGAAGCTTTCTTT. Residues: CASSLIGTAQKNTEAFF. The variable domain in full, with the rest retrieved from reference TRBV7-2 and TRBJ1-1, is GAGVSQSPSNKVTEKGKDVELRCDPISGHTALYWYRQSLGQGLEFLIYFQGNSAPDKSGLPSDRFSAERTGGSVSTLTIQRTQQEDSAVYLCASSLIGTAQKNTEAFFGQGTRLTVV.

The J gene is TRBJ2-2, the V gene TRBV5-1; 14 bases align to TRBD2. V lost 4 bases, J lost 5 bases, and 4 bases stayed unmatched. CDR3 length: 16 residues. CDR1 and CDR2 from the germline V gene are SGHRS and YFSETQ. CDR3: CASSPGLAGVTGELFF. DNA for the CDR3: TGCGCCAGCAGCCCGGGACTAGCGGGAGTTACCGGGGAGCTGTTTTTT.

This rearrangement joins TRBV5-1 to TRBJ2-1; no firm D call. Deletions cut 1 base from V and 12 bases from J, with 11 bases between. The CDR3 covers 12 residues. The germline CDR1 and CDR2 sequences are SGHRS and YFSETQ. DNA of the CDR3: TGCGCCAGCAGCTTGAATTCGGGTGGGCAGTTCTTC. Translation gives CASSLNSGGQFF. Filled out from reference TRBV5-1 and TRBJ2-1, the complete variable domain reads KAGVTQTPRYLIKTRGQQVTLSCSPISGHRSVSWYQQTPGQGLQFLFEYFSETQRNKGNFPGRFSGRQFSNSRSEMNVSTLELGDSALYLCASSLNSGGQFFGPGTRLTVL.

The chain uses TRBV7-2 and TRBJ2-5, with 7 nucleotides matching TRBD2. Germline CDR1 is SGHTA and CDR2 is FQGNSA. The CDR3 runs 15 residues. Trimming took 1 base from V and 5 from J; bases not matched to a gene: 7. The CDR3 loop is CASSLGSSGIETQYF. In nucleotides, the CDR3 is TGTGCCAGCAGCTTAGGGTCTAGCGGTATCGAGACCCAGTACTTC.